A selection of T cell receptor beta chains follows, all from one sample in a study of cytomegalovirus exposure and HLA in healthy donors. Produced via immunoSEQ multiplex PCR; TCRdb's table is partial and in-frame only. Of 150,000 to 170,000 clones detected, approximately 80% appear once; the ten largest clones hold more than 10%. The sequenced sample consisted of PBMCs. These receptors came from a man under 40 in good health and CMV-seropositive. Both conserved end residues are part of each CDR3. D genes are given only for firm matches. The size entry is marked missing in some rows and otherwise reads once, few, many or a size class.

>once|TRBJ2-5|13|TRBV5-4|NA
CASSFTYQETQYF
TGTGCCAGCAGCTTCACTTACCAAGAGACCCAGTACTTC
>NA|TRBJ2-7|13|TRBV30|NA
CAWSVMGVGEQYF
TGTGCCTGGAGTGTTATGGGAGTGGGCGAGCAGTACTTC
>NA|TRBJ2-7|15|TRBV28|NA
CASTGVAGSSYEQYF
TGTGCCTCCACCGGGGTCGCGGGAAGCTCCTACGAGCAGTACTTC
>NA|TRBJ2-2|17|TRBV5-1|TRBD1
CASSPDGTGAYSGELFF
TGCGCCAGCAGCCCGGATGGGACAGGGGCTTACTCCGGGGAGCTGTTTTTT
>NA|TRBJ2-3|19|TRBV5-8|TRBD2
CASSLTLAGITISTDTQYF
TGTGCCAGCAGCTTGACACTAGCGGGGATCACGATTAGCACAGATACGCAGTATTTT
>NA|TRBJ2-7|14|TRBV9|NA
CASSVGHGLYEQYF
TGTGCCAGCAGCGTAGGCCACGGACTCTACGAGCAGTACTTC
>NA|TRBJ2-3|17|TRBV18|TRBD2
CASSPLGQRESPDTQYF
TGTGCCAGCTCACCGTTGGGCCAGCGGGAGTCCCCAGATACGCAGTATTTT
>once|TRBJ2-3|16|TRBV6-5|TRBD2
CASSFLAGGPTDTQYF
TGTGCCAGCAGTTTCCTAGCGGGAGGCCCCACAGATACGCAGTATTTT
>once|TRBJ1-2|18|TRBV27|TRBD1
CASSSIAVSNRGSYGYTF
TGTGCCAGCAGTTCCATCGCTGTGTCGAACAGGGGAAGCTATGGCTACACCTTC
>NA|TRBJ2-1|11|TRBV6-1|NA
CASTGWREQFF
TGTGCCAGCACTGGGTGGAGAGAGCAGTTCTTC
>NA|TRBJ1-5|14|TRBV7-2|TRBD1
CASSWDSSFQPQHF
TGTGCCAGCAGCTGGGACAGTAGCTTTCAGCCCCAGCATTTT
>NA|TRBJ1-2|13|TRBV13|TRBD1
CASSSGQAGGYTF
TGTGCCAGCAGCTCCGGACAGGCGGGGGGCTACACCTTC
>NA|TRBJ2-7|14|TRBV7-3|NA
CASSRGGPTAEQYF
TGTGCCAGCAGCCGCGGCGGGCCTACAGCCGAGCAGTACTTC
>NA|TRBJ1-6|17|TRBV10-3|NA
CAISESAGRISNSPLHF
TGTGCCATCAGTGAGTCGGCCGGGAGAATAAGTAATTCACCCCTCCACTTT
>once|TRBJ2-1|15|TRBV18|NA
CASSPGTYSYNEQFF
TGTGCCAGCTCACCTGGGACTTACTCCTACAATGAGCAGTTCTTC
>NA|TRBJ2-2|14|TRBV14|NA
CASSRLRGTGELFF
TGTGCCAGCAGCCGTTTAAGGGGCACCGGGGAGCTGTTTTTT
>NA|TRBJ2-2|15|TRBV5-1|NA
CASSFRGPNTGELFF
TGCGCCAGCAGCTTCCGGGGTCCGAACACCGGGGAGCTGTTTTTT
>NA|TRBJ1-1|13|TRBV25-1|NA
CASSLPDSREAFF
TGTGCCAGCAGTCTCCCGGACAGCCGTGAAGCTTTCTTT
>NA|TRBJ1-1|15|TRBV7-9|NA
CASSLVPGSNTEAFF
TGTGCCAGCAGCTTAGTACCGGGGTCGAACACTGAAGCTTTCTTT
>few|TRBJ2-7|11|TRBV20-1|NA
CSAMLSYEQYF
TGCAGTGCTATGCTATCCTACGAGCAGTACTTC
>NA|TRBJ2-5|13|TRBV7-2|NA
CASSLARGETQYF
TGTGCCAGCAGCTTAGCGCGGGGAGAGACCCAGTACTTC
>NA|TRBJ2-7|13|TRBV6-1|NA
CASREDTSYEQYF
TGTGCCAGCAGAGAAGACACGTCCTACGAGCAGTACTTC
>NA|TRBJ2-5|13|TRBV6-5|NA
CASTSPGVGTQYF
TGTGCCAGCACCTCCCCAGGGGTCGGGACCCAGTACTTC
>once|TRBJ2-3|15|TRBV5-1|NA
CASSLISVRADTQYF
TGCGCCAGCAGCTTGATTTCGGTACGGGCAGATACGCAGTATTTT